Below, one TCR beta chain is given with its context. The antigen is undetermined. The data are from a study of T-cell memory formation after mild COVID-19. Study-level findings and limits: CD4+ contracting clones were mainly CM and EM; CD8+ ones, EMRA. Specificity for SARS-CoV-2 was not confirmed among the second-wave clones peaking on day 37.

TCRdb re-analysed the 5' RACE reads in MiXCR, keeping a single row per CDR3 protein. The repertoire holds around 300,000 distinct CDR3 sequences, with about an eighth as singletons. The J segment lost 0 bases and the V segment lost 5 bases, leaving 15 bases of the junction unmatched. The CDR3 is made up of 20 amino acids. Germline values: CDR1 MDHEN, CDR2 SYDVKM. This TCR derives from a man in his late teens or twenties who had mild COVID-19 (a few samples of this study predate the infection). Cell type and time point are not known. The specimen sequenced was PBMCs or a T cell subset sorted from them (not recorded which). The V gene is TRBV28, the J gene TRBJ2-7, with TRBD2 identical over 14 bases. The CDR3 loop is CASSITAGTSGGQSSYEQYV. For the CDR3, the DNA is TGTGCCAGCAGTATAACCGCCGGGACTAGCGGGGGCCAATCCTCCTACGAGCAGTACGTC.